What follows is one T cell receptor beta chain and its context. The data are from a study of blood T cell repertoires in COVID-19. On the study more broadly: Samples taken during acute and convalescent COVID-19 were collected in the United States, Italy and Spain. From T cells, B-cell-depleted T cells, or PBMCs came the material, which was cDNA or gDNA.

Seattle enrolled patients during active infection and tracked them longitudinally. This CDR3 is built from 15 residues. Trimming stripped 6 bases from V and 7 bases from J, with 19 bases between. CDR1 and CDR2 from the germline V gene are LNHDA and SQIVND (reference sequence). In the study's own analysis: Counts of nucleated cells, estimated from reference gene primer amplification, were obtained. Assay used: immunoSEQ multiplex PCR; TCRdb lists only in-frame clones, some missing. For V, J and clone size, that table is used; D and trimming come from the DNA. Counted here are about 49,000 clones, 81% occurring once; the ten biggest clones make up 20% to 25%.

The J gene is TRBJ1-5, the V gene TRBV19; D may be TRBD1 (5 bases). The origin of this receptor is an elderly woman with COVID-19, enrolled during active disease. The material sequenced was peripheral blood. The CDR3 loop is CASRSPGQGSQPQHF. In nucleotides, the CDR3 is TGTGCCAGTAGATCCCCGGGTCAGGGTTCACAGCCCCAGCATTTT.